The rows below give T cell receptor beta chains drawn from one sample of a study of shared clonotypes between healthy human individuals. The method was immunoSEQ multiplex PCR; TCRdb's version includes in-frame clones alone and lacks a portion of them. The sample includes 1.5 million to 2.5 million clones, about 95% of them seen just once. The sample comprised naive CD8+ T cells sorted from blood. These receptors all stem from a man aged 18 to 30 in good health. Each CDR3 is given without its conserved first and last residue. D genes are given only for firm matches.

j_call v_call d_call cdr3_aa
TRBJ2-7 TRBV27 . ASRVAARGNYEQY
TRBJ1-5 TRBV10-3 . AISDDFGGNQPQH
TRBJ2-7 TRBV7-2 . ASSLVPLGYEQY
TRBJ2-7 TRBV7-9 TRBD1 ASSSRDRDSEQY
TRBJ2-7 TRBV7-9 . ASSRSYEQY
TRBJ1-1 TRBV5-1 . AASSGPANTEAF
TRBJ1-5 TRBV6-1 . ASSENVKTAVNQPQH
TRBJ1-2 TRBV9 . ASSAPTEPNYGYT
TRBJ2-3 TRBV6-5 TRBD2 ASSPSGAGGDTQY
TRBJ2-2 TRBV2 . ASIPPGAGELF